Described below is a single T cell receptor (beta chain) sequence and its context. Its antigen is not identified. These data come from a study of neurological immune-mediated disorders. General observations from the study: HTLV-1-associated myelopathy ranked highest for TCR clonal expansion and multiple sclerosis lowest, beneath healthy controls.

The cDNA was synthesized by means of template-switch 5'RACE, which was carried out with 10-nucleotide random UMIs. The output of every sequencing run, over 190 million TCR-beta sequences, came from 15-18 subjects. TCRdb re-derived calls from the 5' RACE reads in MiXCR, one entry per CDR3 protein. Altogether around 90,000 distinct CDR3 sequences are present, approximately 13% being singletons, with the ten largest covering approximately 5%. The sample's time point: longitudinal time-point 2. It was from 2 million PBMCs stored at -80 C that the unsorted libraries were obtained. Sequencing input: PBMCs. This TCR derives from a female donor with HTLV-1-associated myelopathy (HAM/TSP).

CDR3 protein: CASRSVGAGTDTQYF. For the CDR3, the DNA is TGTGCCAGTAGGTCTGTCGGGGCTGGCACAGATACGCAGTATTTT. This chain connects TRBV19 to TRBJ2-3; D is possibly TRBD1 or TRBD2 (5 bases each). Germline loops: CDR1 LNHDA, CDR2 SQIVND (reference sequence). This CDR3 region has 15 residues. The V gene lost 6 bases and the J gene lost 1 base, with 14 bases spanning the gap.